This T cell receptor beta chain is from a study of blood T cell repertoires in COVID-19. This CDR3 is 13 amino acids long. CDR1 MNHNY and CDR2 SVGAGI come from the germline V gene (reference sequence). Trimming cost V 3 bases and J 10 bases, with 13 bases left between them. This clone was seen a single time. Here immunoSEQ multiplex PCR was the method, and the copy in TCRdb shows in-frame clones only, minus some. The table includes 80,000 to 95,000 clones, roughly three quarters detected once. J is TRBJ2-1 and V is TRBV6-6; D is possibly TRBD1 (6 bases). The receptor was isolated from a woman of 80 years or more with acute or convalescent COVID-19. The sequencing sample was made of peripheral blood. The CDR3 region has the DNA TGTGCCAGCAGTTATCCCTACAGGGAGGAGCAGTTCTTC. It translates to CASSYPYREEQFF.